This T cell receptor (beta chain) was captured by sequencing in a study of shared clonotypes between healthy human individuals. A note on this clone: Antigen: not known.

The trim removed 4 bases at V and 5 bases at J, leaving 11 bases unmatched. CDR1 ENHRY and CDR2 SYGVKD come from the germline V gene. CDR3 length: 16 residues. Study observations and caveats: Few donors limited the genetic and exposure-history diversity represented.

Using immunoSEQ multiplex PCR, the repertoire was profiled, and TCRdb retains in-frame clones only, with some absent. The sample lists about 1 million clones, about 75% occurring once. The rearrangement joins TRBV10-3 to TRBJ2-5, with 9 bases matching TRBD1. The TCR originated in a man in his late teens or twenties in good health. The sample was memory CD4+ T cells sorted from blood. Specified subset: CD45RA-negative fraction. This CDR3 reads CAISGSSGTGSETQYF. CDR3 nucleotide sequence: TGTGCCATCAGTGGTTCCTCCGGGACAGGGTCGGAGACCCAGTACTTC.